Following are 10 T cell receptor beta chains from one sample sequenced in a study of cytomegalovirus exposure and HLA in healthy donors. Researchers ran the PCR with 60 Vbeta and 13 Jbeta primers. TCRdb's table, derived via immunoSEQ multiplex PCR, lists solely in-frame clones and lacks some. The sample records 200,000 to 250,000 clones, around 76% being singletons. The sample consisted of PBMCs. Receptors originate from a man between 18 and 29 years old in good health and CMV-seronegative.

This chain links TRBV6-1 with TRBJ1-5, with D uncertain. Trimming took off 4 bases at V and 1 base at J, with 14 bases between the two ends. The germline V gene has CDR1 MNHNS and CDR2 SASEGT. This CDR3 is built from 16 residues. The CDR3 nucleotides are TGTGCCAGCAGTGGCGGCGCACAAGCCAGCAATCAGCCCCAGCATTTT. Encoded protein: CASSGGAQASNQPQHF.

The chain combines TRBV6-5 with TRBJ2-1, with D possibly matching TRBD2 (5 bases). Trimming took off 2 bases at V and 8 bases at J, with 10 bases between the two ends. This CDR3 contains 13 residues. Germline CDR1 MNHEY, CDR2 SVGAGI. This CDR3 reads CASSYQRRDEQFF. As DNA, the CDR3 is TGTGCCAGCAGTTACCAAAGGCGGGATGAGCAGTTCTTC.

This sequence joins TRBV30 and TRBJ1-1, with D unclear. V was pared by 1 base and J by 2 bases, with 14 bases between. The CDR3 runs 15 residues. Per the germline V gene, CDR1 is GTSNPN and CDR2 is SVGIG (reference sequence). CDR3: CAWSAPDIINTEAFF. In DNA, the CDR3 is TGTGCCTGGAGTGCTCCCGACATAATCAACACTGAAGCTTTCTTT.

The J gene is TRBJ1-1, the V gene TRBV28; no clear D. CDR3 length equals 13 residues. Germline V gives CDR1 MDHEN, CDR2 SYDVKM. Trimming stripped 5 bases from V and 1 base from J, with 8 bases between. The CDR3: CASSRVANTEAFF. CDR3 bases: TGTGCCAGCAGTCGGGTCGCGAACACTGAAGCTTTCTTT.

The J gene is TRBJ2-1, the V gene TRBV29-1; 9 bases agree with TRBD1. CDR1 and CDR2 (germline): SQVTM, ANQGSEA. The CDR3 is 14 amino acids. J was trimmed by 8 bases and V by 2 bases; bases with no gene match: 7. The CDR3 reads CSVESNGQGYEQFF. CDR3 DNA sequence: TGCAGCGTTGAATCTAACGGACAGGGGTATGAGCAGTTCTTC.

V and J are TRBV10-1 and TRBJ2-2, with no clear D. The CDR3 totals 13 residues. Trimming took 5 bases from V and 1 from J, leaving 5 bases between them. The germline V gene has CDR1 WNHNN and CDR2 SYGVQD (reference sequence). In DNA, the CDR3 is TGCGCCAGCAGTAAGAGGAACACCGGGGAGCTGTTTTTT. Translated, it gives CASSKRNTGELFF.

The chain carries TRBV10-3 and TRBJ2-5; TRBD1 agrees at 9 bases. Germline CDR1 and CDR2: ENHRY and SYGVKD. The trim removed 0 bases at V and 4 bases at J, leaving 18 bases unmatched. The CDR3 length is 20 residues. Here the CDR3 reads CAISESTLGTGIRIPETQYF. CDR3 DNA sequence: TGTGCCATCAGTGAGTCGACTCTTGGGACAGGGATTAGAATCCCAGAGACCCAGTACTTC.

This CDR3 reads CASWRGDPEKLFF. In DNA, the CDR3 is TGCGCCAGCTGGCGCGGTGATCCCGAAAAACTGTTTTTT. The chain uses TRBV10-2 and TRBJ1-4; D unclear. CDR3 length: 13 amino acids. Germline loops: CDR1 WSHSY, CDR2 SAAADI. Trimming left V 8 bases short and J 8 bases short, with 15 bases between.

This clone has a handful of counts. The CDR3 region has the DNA TGTGCCAGCAGTCCCCCCCGGACTGAAGCTTTCTTT. Amino acid sequence: CASSPPRTEAFF. The V and J genes are TRBV28 and TRBJ1-1; the D is unclear. The CDR3 consists of 12 residues. Germline loops: CDR1 MDHEN, CDR2 SYDVKM. Trimming cost V 5 bases and J 5 bases, with 9 bases left between them.

DNA for the CDR3: TGTGCCAGCAGTATCGGACTTCCTCGGGAGGAGCAGTACTTC. Translated: CASSIGLPREEQYF. The chain uses TRBV27 and TRBJ2-7; D may be TRBD2 (6 bases). Trimming pared 5 bases from V and 7 bases from J, leaving 18 bases between. This CDR3 comprises 14 residues. CDR1 and CDR2 (germline): MNHEY, SMNVEV (reference sequence).